This T cell receptor beta chain was sequenced in a study of blood T cell repertoires in COVID-19. Across the study: Specimens from acute and convalescent COVID-19 originated in the United States, Italy and Spain. T cells, B-cell-depleted T cells, or PBMCs provided the cDNA or gDNA that served as material.

In the authors' workflow: Estimates of nucleated cell counts were drawn from the amplification of reference gene primers. Repertoires were generated with immunoSEQ multiplex PCR, while TCRdb's copy carries only in-frame clones and drops some. The V and J calls and clone size were taken over from that table, and D and trimming were inferred from the DNA. The table lists some 150,000 clones, roughly 90% of them singletons, with 3.5% to 4.5% in the top ten. Germline CDR1 and CDR2: LGHNA and YSLEER. The trim removed 0 bases at V and 3 bases at J, leaving 5 bases unmatched. The CDR3 runs 16 residues. The gene calls are TRBV4-3 and TRBJ1-2, with TRBD1 identical over 9 bases. The clonotype comes from a woman aged 60 to 75 with active or convalescent COVID-19. The material sequenced was peripheral blood. CDR3 sequence (DNA): TGCGCCAGCAGCCAAGACTGGGGGGACAGGGACTATGGCTACACCTTC. Translated, it gives CASSQDWGDRDYGYTF.